The 31 T cell receptor beta chains listed next were all sequenced from one sample in a study of T cells after yellow fever vaccination. MiXCR, run by TCRdb on the 5' RACE reads, gives a single entry per CDR3 protein. The sample gives under 150,000 distinct CDR3 sequences, roughly 8% of which show up once; roughly 0.73% is in the top ten. The specimen was CD4+ T cells sorted from PBMCs, collected 5 days after the yellow fever booster vaccination. These receptors originate from a man under 40 who received the YFV17D yellow fever vaccine.

This clonotype was found many times. V gene TRBV5-1 combines with J gene TRBJ2-1, with 9 bases fitting TRBD2. V shed 7 bases, J shed 9 bases, and the junction held 11 bases outside the gene matches. The CDR3 covers 14 residues. Germline V CDR1 and CDR2: SGHRS, YFSETQ. The CDR3 nucleotides read TGCGCCAGCCTACCGGGACTAGCCTCTCCTGAGCAGTTCTTC. Its protein product is CASLPGLASPEQFF.

This clonotype was counted a few times. The CDR3 sequence: CASSGQGAGANVLTF. CDR3 DNA sequence: TGTGCCAGCAGCGGACAGGGGGCTGGGGCCAACGTCCTGACTTTC. The chain carries TRBV5-4 and TRBJ2-6, with TRBD1 identical over 10 bases. The CDR3 extends over 15 amino acids. Losses at the gene ends were 4 bases for V and 2 bases for J; bases not matched to a gene: 0. Germline CDR1 reads SGHNT; CDR2 reads YYREEE (reference sequence).

There are many counts of this clonotype. The chain couples TRBV5-1 to TRBJ1-2; 8 positions match TRBD1. V gave up 2 bases and J gave up 6 bases; unmatched junction bases: 3. CDR1 is SGHRS and CDR2 is YFSETQ in the germline V gene. This CDR3 is 13 amino acids long. CDR3 sequence reads: CASSFQGADGYTF. The CDR3 DNA reads as TGCGCCAGCAGCTTTCAGGGGGCGGATGGCTACACCTTC.

This clonotype was seen more than once but under ten times. The chain employs TRBV20-1 and TRBJ2-1; TRBD2 is a possible D gene (5 bases). Deletions cut 2 bases from V and 2 bases from J, with 16 bases between. The germline CDR1 and CDR2 sequences are DFQATT and SNEGSKA (reference sequence). This CDR3 is built from 16 residues. CDR3 loop: CSARSRREGAYNEQFF. CDR3 nucleotide sequence: TGCAGTGCTAGATCCCGTCGGGAAGGAGCCTACAATGAGCAGTTCTTC.

This clonotype was observed many times. The CDR3 region is CASSLAIGSSFYEQYF. CDR3 DNA sequence: TGCGCCAGCAGCTTGGCCATTGGTAGTAGCTTCTACGAGCAGTACTTC. The gene calls are TRBV5-1 and TRBJ2-7; unclear D gene. This CDR3 region has 16 residues. CDR1 and CDR2 (germline): SGHRS, YFSETQ. V was clipped by 0 bases and J by 3 bases, with 16 bases between them.

This clonotype occurred many times. The V call is TRBV20-1, the J call TRBJ1-1; TRBD1 aligns across 7 bases. CDR3 length equals 13 residues. The V and J ends lost 6 bases and 7 bases, in that order; junction bases with no gene match: 11. Germline CDR1 is DFQATT and CDR2 is SNEGSKA (reference sequence). This CDR3 reads CSARTGRGGEAFF. The CDR3 DNA is TGCAGTGCCAGGACAGGCCGAGGGGGTGAAGCTTTCTTT.

This clonotype was observed many times. The J gene is TRBJ2-6, the V gene TRBV12-3 or TRBV12-4; no reliable D call. The CDR3 is made up of 16 amino acids. V lost 6 bases and J lost 0, with 12 bases in between. This chain's CDR3 is CASRSKRASGANVLTF. CDR3 bases: TGTGCCAGCAGGTCCAAAAGGGCCTCTGGGGCCAACGTCCTGACTTTC.

The chain combines TRBV6-1 with TRBJ2-1; D gene uncertain. CDR1 and CDR2 (germline): MNHNS, SASEGT. V was clipped by 4 bases and J by 6 bases, with 7 bases between them. The length of the CDR3 is 12 residues. The CDR3 here is CASSVLVNEQFF. The CDR3 DNA follows: TGTGCCAGCAGTGTGCTAGTCAATGAGCAGTTCTTC.

The table lists this clonotype with many counts. The chain has TRBV29-1 and TRBJ1-1, with D unclear. V lost 7 bases and J lost 1, with 16 bases in between. CDR1 is SQVTM and CDR2 is ANQGSEA in the germline V gene. The CDR3 runs to 14 residues. The DNA of the CDR3 is TGCAGCGGAGAACCCGGGCCGCGGAACACTGAAGCTTTCTTT. Amino acids: CSGEPGPRNTEAFF.

This clonotype was found a few times. The genes are TRBV7-2 and TRBJ2-1; D gene uncertain. The CDR3 runs 10 residues. The V and J ends lost 5 bases and 8 bases respectively, with 4 bases between them. The germline V gene has CDR1 SGHTA and CDR2 FQGNSA. CDR3 coding DNA: TGTGCCAGCAGCGACTATGAGCAGTTCTTC. Protein product: CASSDYEQFF.

This clonotype was seen many times. The chain carries TRBV3-1 and TRBJ2-7; the match to TRBD2 covers 13 bases. Germline-derived CDR1 and CDR2 are LGHDT and YNNKEL (reference sequence). The CDR3 extends over 15 amino acids. V shed 5 bases and J 6 bases; nucleotides not matched to a gene: 7. CDR3 loop: CASSKLAGGPGEQYF. In DNA form, the CDR3 reads TGTGCCAGCAGCAAACTAGCGGGAGGGCCCGGCGAGCAGTACTTC.

CDR3 in DNA: TGTGCCTGGAGTCCCCCGGGAGCCCAAGCGTCAGATACGCAGTATTTT. Its translation: CAWSPPGAQASDTQYF. The chain employs TRBV30 and TRBJ2-3; D is possibly TRBD2 (6 bases). This CDR3 comprises 16 residues. The V and J ends lost 2 bases and 4 bases respectively, with 19 bases between them. CDR1 and CDR2 (germline): GTSNPN, SVGIG (reference sequence).

This clonotype has a count of ten or more. The CDR3 is CASSLGQIGSNQPQHF. The CDR3 DNA reads as TGTGCCAGCAGCTTAGGACAAATCGGTAGCAATCAGCCCCAGCATTTT. The chain carries TRBV7-9 and TRBJ1-5; D gene ambiguous. The V gene lost 1 base and the J gene lost 0 bases, with 10 bases spanning the gap. Per the germline V gene, CDR1 is SEHNR and CDR2 is FQNEAQ (reference sequence). This CDR3 spans 16 amino acids. Drawing the rest from reference TRBV7-9 and TRBJ1-5, the complete variable domain is DTGVSQNPRHKITKRGQNVTFRCDPISEHNRLYWYRQTLGQGPEFLTYFQNEAQLEKSRLLSDRFSAERPKGSFSTLEIQRTEQGDSAMYLCASSLGQIGSNQPQHFGDGTRLSIL.

Points on this clonotype: Given a much more abundant clone one base away, this may be a read error. The chain joins TRBV3-1 to TRBJ2-2; D is possibly TRBD2 (5 bases). The CDR3 extends over 16 amino acids. The germline V gene encodes CDR1 LGHDT and CDR2 YNNKEL (reference sequence). The DNA of the CDR3 is TGTACCAGCAGCCCCTCCTGGAGCGGTGGCACCGGGGAGCTGTTTTTT. The encoded protein is CTSSPSWSGGTGELFF.

This clonotype was seen repeatedly, ten times or more. The rearrangement uses TRBV18 and TRBJ2-1, with TRBD2 identical over 11 bases. The V gene end was trimmed by 6 bases and the J gene end by 4 bases; junction bases not matched to a gene: 11. This CDR3 spans 17 amino acids. Germline CDR1 reads KGHSH; CDR2 reads LQKENI. The CDR3 here is CASSPSVTSGTYNEQFF. In DNA, the CDR3 is TGTGCCAGCTCTCCCTCCGTGACTAGCGGGACTTACAATGAGCAGTTCTTC.

The chain employs TRBV5-1 and TRBJ2-7; 10 bases match TRBD1. CDR3 size: 15 residues. The germline V gene encodes CDR1 SGHRS and CDR2 YFSETQ. Unmatched junction bases numbered 6, after V lost 0 bases and J lost 6 bases. The CDR3 loop is CASSLGQGAWGEQYF. For the CDR3, the DNA is TGCGCCAGCAGCTTGGGACAGGGGGCGTGGGGCGAGCAGTACTTC.

Many counts were recorded for this clonotype. The CDR3 region has the DNA TGCAGTGCTAGAGGACTAGCGGGGAGCCCGAACACCGGGGAGCTGTTTTTT. Its protein is CSARGLAGSPNTGELFF. The rearrangement joins TRBV20-1 to TRBJ2-2; 11 nucleotides line up with TRBD2. The V and J ends lost 1 base and 0 bases, in that order; junction bases with no gene match: 4. Germline loops: CDR1 DFQATT, CDR2 SNEGSKA (reference sequence). There are 17 residues in the CDR3.

Only one count was recorded for this clonotype. The genes are TRBV12-3 or TRBV12-4 and TRBJ2-2; 8 bases are a match to TRBD2. This CDR3 spans 18 amino acids. Losses at the gene ends were 11 bases for V and 7 bases for J; bases not matched to a gene: 24. DNA for the CDR3: TGTGCCTGCTGTCCCCAAGTCGGAGCGGGAGTGAGGAACGGGGAGCTGTTTTTT. It is translated as CACCPQVGAGVRNGELFF.

This clonotype has at least ten counts. The rearrangement links TRBV5-6 to TRBJ2-3, with TRBD2 matching over 10 bases. Germline-derived CDR1 and CDR2 are SGHDT and YYEEEE. The CDR3 loop spans 16 amino acids. V lost 3 bases and J lost 2; bases outside the gene matches: 6. CDR3 in DNA: TGTGCCAGCAGCTCCGGACTAGCGGCTACCACAGATACGCAGTATTTT. It encodes CASSSGLAATTDTQYF.

Ten or more counts support this clonotype. The chain links TRBV29-1 to TRBJ2-3; D is uncertain. The CDR3 runs 11 residues. V lost 7 bases and J lost 3, with 8 bases in between. From germline, CDR1 is SQVTM and CDR2 ANQGSEA. CDR3 coding DNA: TGCAGCGCCAAGTCGACAGATACGCAGTATTTT. This codes for CSAKSTDTQYF.

The chain recombines TRBV4-3 with TRBJ1-2; no clear D gene. Trimming stripped 0 bases from V and 1 base from J, with 12 bases between. Germline assignment: CDR1 LGHNA and CDR2 YSLEER. This CDR3 is 16 amino acids long. In DNA form, the CDR3 reads TGCGCCAGCAGCCAAGATTGGAGTGCGAGTAACTATGGCTACACCTTC. Its translation is CASSQDWSASNYGYTF.

This clonotype was seen ten or more times. This chain joins TRBV7-9 and TRBJ2-1, with D maybe TRBD2 (6 bases). The germline V gene has CDR1 SEHNR and CDR2 FQNEAQ (reference sequence). V was pared by 4 bases and J by 7 bases, with 11 bases between. The CDR3 has 13 residues. The CDR3 region has the DNA TGTGCCAGCAGCTCCTCTGGGGGGAATGAGCAGTTCTTC. It translates to CASSSSGGNEQFF.

In its sample, this clonotype was seen many times. The V gene is TRBV12-3 or TRBV12-4, the J gene TRBJ2-7; D gene ambiguous. V shed 3 bases and J shed 7 bases, with 13 bases lying between them. The CDR3 sequence is 13 residues long. DNA of the CDR3: TGTGCCAGCAGTTTTTTGGTTGACGGGGAGCAGTACTTC. Translating gives CASSFLVDGEQYF.

There are many counts of this clonotype. The J gene is TRBJ2-1, the V gene TRBV5-1; D perhaps matches TRBD2 (6 bases). V lost 3 bases and J 3 bases, leaving 13 bases between the germline ends. Germline loops: CDR1 SGHRS, CDR2 YFSETQ. This CDR3 is built from 15 residues. The CDR3 coding sequence is TGCGCCAGCAGCTCCCTCGGCGGGAACTACAATGAGCAGTTCTTC. Its protein product is CASSSLGGNYNEQFF.

There are a few counts of this clonotype. V gene TRBV28 combines with J gene TRBJ2-7, with D unclear. V lost 6 bases, J lost 5 bases, and 20 bases lay in between. Germline-derived CDR1 and CDR2 are MDHEN and SYDVKM. This CDR3 region has 15 residues. This CDR3 reads CASRLGLAPFHEQYF. CDR3 bases: TGTGCCAGCAGACTTGGGCTGGCTCCGTTCCACGAGCAGTACTTC.

This clonotype showed up many times. This chain joins TRBV20-1 and TRBJ2-5, with 11 bases lining up with TRBD2. CDR1 DFQATT and CDR2 SNEGSKA come from the germline V gene (reference sequence). The CDR3 covers 13 residues. The V gene end was trimmed by 6 bases and the J gene end by 4 bases; junction bases not matched to a gene: 4. CDR3: CSALAGGRETQYF. DNA of the CDR3: TGCAGTGCCTTAGCGGGAGGGAGAGAGACCCAGTACTTC.

This clonotype has just one count. This could be a read error, since a much larger clone is one nucleotide away. No conserved phenylalanine or tryptophan ends this CDR3, so it is likely a read error. The chain has TRBV5-1 and TRBJ2-7; a weak D match, TRBD2 (5 bases). V was trimmed by 6 bases and J by 4 bases, leaving 8 bases between them. This CDR3 has 11 amino acids. CDR1 and CDR2 from the germline V gene are SGHRS and YFSETQ. The CDR3 bases are TGCGCCAGCATGGAGGATTACGAGCAGTACTCC. Amino acid sequence: CASMEDYEQYS.

The gene calls are TRBV5-1 and TRBJ2-3; TRBD2 matches at 11 bases. Germline values: CDR1 SGHRS, CDR2 YFSETQ. The CDR3 consists of 15 residues. With V trimmed by 2 bases and J by 4 bases, 3 bases remained unmatched. In nucleotides, the CDR3 is TGCGCCAGCAGCTTTCTAGCGGGAGGCCCAGATACGCAGTATTTT. Protein sequence: CASSFLAGGPDTQYF.

This clonotype has just a few counts. This rearrangement joins TRBV20-1 to TRBJ2-1; the D call may be TRBD1 or TRBD2 (6 bases each). The CDR3 length is 17 residues. V lost 0 bases, J lost 0 bases, and 15 bases lay in between. Germline V CDR1 and CDR2: DFQATT, SNEGSKA (reference sequence). The CDR3 bases are TGCAGTGCTAGAGATCCGGGGGCGGTGAGCTCCTACAATGAGCAGTTCTTC. Its translation: CSARDPGAVSSYNEQFF.

This clonotype was recorded at least ten times. V usage is TRBV7-2 and J usage is TRBJ2-3; no clear D. The V end lost 10 bases, the J end lost 1 base, and 12 bases lay between the germline ends. The CDR3 runs 13 residues. CDR1 and CDR2 from the germline V gene are SGHTA and FQGNSA. DNA of the CDR3: TGTGCCACCCTGTACTTAGGCACAGATACGCAGTATTTT. The encoded protein is CATLYLGTDTQYF.

This clonotype was detected many times. V is TRBV5-1 and J is TRBJ2-3; D is unclear. This CDR3 spans 14 amino acids. Trimming cost V 4 bases and J 0 bases, with 9 bases left between them. Germline V gene lookup returns CDR1 SGHRS and CDR2 YFSETQ. The CDR3 is CASSRQTSTDTQYF. In nucleotides, the CDR3 is TGCGCCAGCAGCCGGCAGACTAGCACAGATACGCAGTATTTT.